The present entry profiles one T cell receptor beta chain with its context. V shed 2 bases and J shed 5 bases, with 18 bases lying between them. The CDR3 extends over 16 amino acids. The germline V gene encodes CDR1 MNHEY and CDR2 SMNVEV (reference sequence). Original data processing: The assay estimated nucleated cells by amplifying reference gene primers. Sequencing used immunoSEQ multiplex PCR; TCRdb keeps in-frame clones, though not all of them. From that table come the V and J calls and clone size; the DNA was used to work out D and trimming. The sample holds tens of thousands of clones, around 90% seen once. The data were taken from a study of blood T cell repertoires in COVID-19. Across the whole study: The samples span acute and convalescent COVID-19 from the United States, Italy and Spain. PBMCs, B-cell-depleted T cells, or T cells were the source of the cDNA or gDNA that made up the material.

The sample comprised peripheral blood. This TCR came from a man in his 70s with active COVID-19. The chain combines TRBV27 with TRBJ1-1; D unresolved. DNA of the CDR3: TGTGCCAGCAGTTTAAGTCGGGTGCTTGGGGAGACTGAAGCTTTCTTT. It specifies CASSLSRVLGETEAFF.